Included here is one T cell receptor (beta chain) sequence, with context. The antigen remains undetermined. TCRdb keeps only in-frame clones here, not all; method: immunoSEQ multiplex PCR. The repertoire holds roughly 150,000 clones, 88% seen once, with 3.5% to 5% in the top ten. The CDR3 has 14 residues. V gave up 0 bases and J gave up 4 bases; unmatched junction bases: 3. The germline CDR1 and CDR2 sequences are GTSNPN and SVGIG (reference sequence). Regarding time point: baseline pretreatment blood. The treatment here: 15 Gy SBRT to primary tumor, nephrectomy 4 weeks later. After SBRT, blood was collected at 2 and 4 weeks, plus baseline. This sample is part of a study of radiation and T cells in renal cell carcinoma. Whole-study context: Nephrectomy followed 15 Gy stereotactic body radiation by 4 weeks. Study-level points and caveats: Baseline intratumoral clonotype presence is unknown without pretreatment biopsies. From baseline, blood top tumor clonotypes peaked at 2 weeks post-radiation.

The TCR originated in a woman aged 70 to 79 with renal cell carcinoma. The rearrangement links TRBV30 to TRBJ1-3; 7 nucleotides line up with TRBD1. The source material was blood, sampled from a patient whose treatment included radiotherapy and nephrectomy. CDR3 residues: CAWSVGTAGNTIYF. The CDR3 DNA sequence: TGTGCCTGGAGTGTGGGGACAGCGGGAAACACCATATATTTT.